The clone carrying this T cell receptor (beta chain) has only a few counts. TCRdb analysed the RT-PCR reads with MiXCR anew, one entry per CDR3 protein. Of about a million distinct CDR3 sequences listed, under 20% are singletons. This sample stems from a study of patients and donors after allogeneic stem cell transplantation. The CDR3 is 15 residues long. V shed 3 bases and J 6 bases; nucleotides not matched to a gene: 6. The chain recombines TRBV12-3 or TRBV12-4 with TRBJ2-3, with TRBD1 matching 10 bases. The TCR was taken from a human donor who was either an allogeneic HSCT recipient or a stem cell or donor lymphocyte infusion donor (not recorded which). It is not recorded whose cells these are; they may come from a transplant donor. Sequenced sample: blood, either unsorted or a sorted T cell fraction (not recorded which). The CDR3 loop reads CASSLTGGRGDTQYF. CDR3 coding DNA: TGTGCCAGCAGTTTGACAGGGGGCCGGGGTGATACGCAGTATTTT.